This T cell receptor (beta chain) originates from a study of monozygotic twins with inflammatory bowel disease. Germline V gives CDR1 DFQATT, CDR2 SNEGSKA (reference sequence). The CDR3 runs 15 residues. TCRdb processed the 5' RACE reads again and assigns one entry to each CDR3 protein, with no DNA. In total, the table holds fewer than 350,000 distinct CDR3 sequences. Study-wide results and caveats: Backing was not found for a single strong signal or clonotype associated with IBD.

A word on this clonotype: Its antigen remains unidentified.

The rearrangement uses TRBV20-1 and TRBJ2-7. The specimen was blood. The receptor's source is a human donor with ulcerative colitis or Crohn's disease, or a healthy co-twin of an affected twin (not recorded which). CDR3 amino acids: CSARDLGRSSYEQYF.